This T cell receptor (beta chain) was observed in a study of beta chain features in type 1 diabetes. Study-level points and caveats: Within each of all four CD4+ subsets, Type 1 diabetes patients had TCRB CDR3s that were moderately but significantly shorter. Type 1 diabetes patients had VDJ junctions that carried fewer insertions and more deletions.

Of the isolated RNA, all was reverse transcribed, and so the sequenced material was expressed TCRB transcripts. Data came from immunoSEQ multiplex PCR; TCRdb stores just in-frame clones and leaves some out. Among about 150,000 clones, over 9% were seen once, and the ten largest hold around 0.48%. This clone occurred a few times. The antigen remains undetermined. The sample was central memory CD4+ T cells from blood. The source of this sequence is a man aged 25 to 40 with type 1 diabetes.

The DNA of the CDR3 is TGTGCCAGCAGCCAGGAGGCGGGGCAAAGCTCCTACGAGCAGTACTTC. Translating gives CASSQEAGQSSYEQYF. The chain carries TRBV7-6 and TRBJ2-7, with a tentative D call TRBD2 (6 bases). Germline V gives CDR1 SGHVS, CDR2 FNYEAQ. The CDR3 consists of 16 residues. V lost 5 bases, J lost 0 bases, and 17 bases lay in between.